One sample yielded the 24 T cell receptor beta chains listed below, sequenced in a study of blood T cell repertoires in COVID-19. Sequenced by immunoSEQ multiplex PCR; TCRdb stores in-frame clones only, minus some. Of about 74,000 clones listed, roughly 84% were seen once; the top ten hold over 25%. Input material: peripheral blood. All receptors derive from a woman older than 75 with active or convalescent COVID-19.

The chain employs TRBV24-1 and TRBJ1-2; D is ambiguous. This CDR3 region has 13 residues. The germline V gene encodes CDR1 KGHDR and CDR2 SFDVKD. The V end lost 3 bases, the J end lost 4 bases, and 8 bases lay between the germline ends. The CDR3 here is CATSDDISYGYTF. Written as DNA, the CDR3 is TGTGCCACCAGTGATGACATCTCCTATGGCTACACCTTC.

The chain joins TRBV7-2 to TRBJ2-4; 9 nucleotides match TRBD2. Trimming took 1 base from V and 2 from J; bases not matched to a gene: 12. This CDR3 comprises 19 residues. CDR1 is SGHTA, CDR2 FQGNSA, per germline. The CDR3 DNA sequence: TGTGCCAGCAGCTTAGACGGCGGGGGGGCCAAAGAAACCAAAAACATTCAGTACTTC. Encoded protein: CASSLDGGGAKETKNIQYF.

V and J are TRBV19 and TRBJ2-5; tentatively, D is TRBD2 (5 bases). V was clipped by 1 base and J by 5 bases, with 11 bases between them. In germline, CDR1 is LNHDA, CDR2 SQIVND (reference sequence). CDR3 length: 14 residues. In nucleotides, the CDR3 is TGTGCCAGTAGTATAGGGCGGGTAGCGGAGACCCAGTACTTC. Its protein is CASSIGRVAETQYF.

CDR3 DNA sequence: TGTGCCAGCAGCTCAGCGACCGGCTATAGCAATCAGCCCCAGCATTTT. Protein product: CASSSATGYSNQPQHF. V usage is TRBV5-6 and J usage is TRBJ1-5, with D unclear. The germline CDR1 and CDR2 sequences are SGHDT and YYEEEE. Trimming stripped 3 bases from V and 0 bases from J, with 13 bases between. This CDR3 is built from 16 residues. The full variable domain, in which reference TRBV5-6 and TRBJ1-5 provide the parts outside the CDR3, is DAGVTQSPTHLIKTRGQQVTLRCSPKSGHDTVSWYQQALGQGPQFIFQYYEEEERQRGNFPDRFSGHQFPNYSSELNVNALLLGDSALYLCASSSATGYSNQPQHFGDGTRLSIL.

The V and J genes are TRBV19 and TRBJ1-1; D unclear. The V end lost 8 bases, the J end lost 4 bases, and 17 bases lay between the germline ends. This CDR3 is built from 14 residues. CDR1 LNHDA and CDR2 SQIVND come from the germline V gene (reference sequence). CDR3 nucleotide sequence: TGTGCCAGTCAATTTGGGAGGGATATCACTGAAGCTTTCTTT. Protein: CASQFGRDITEAFF.

The rearrangement uses TRBV7-9 and TRBJ2-7, with a tentative D call TRBD2 (5 bases). Trimming shortened V by 7 bases and J by 9 bases, and 16 bases separated the two germline ends. This CDR3 is built from 12 residues. From germline, CDR1 is SEHNR and CDR2 FQNEAQ (reference sequence). CDR3 sequence: CASTTLLGVQYF. DNA for the CDR3: TGTGCCAGCACCACATTACTCGGGGTGCAGTACTTC.

This clone was seen a few times. The chain is built from TRBV7-2 and TRBJ2-7, with 7 bases identical to TRBD2. J lost 2 bases, V lost 5 bases, and 9 bases had no gene match. The CDR3 runs 15 residues. In germline, CDR1 is SGHTA, CDR2 FQGNSA. The CDR3 sequence is CASSPQAGLAYEQYF. The CDR3 DNA follows: TGTGCCAGCAGCCCGCAAGCGGGGTTGGCCTACGAGCAGTACTTC.

V and J are TRBV7-9 and TRBJ2-3; 11 bases are shared with TRBD1. The V gene end was trimmed by 5 bases and the J gene end by 14 bases; junction bases not matched to a gene: 18. The germline CDR1 and CDR2 sequences are SEHNR and FQNEAQ (reference sequence). The CDR3 extends over 16 amino acids. The CDR3 DNA is TGTGCCAGCAGCCCATCAGGTTCGGGGACAGGGGGTCTTTGGTATTTT. This sequence encodes CASSPSGSGTGGLWYF.

The chain recombines TRBV25-1 with TRBJ1-5, with TRBD1 as a possible D gene (6 bases). The V gene lost 0 bases and the J gene lost 6 bases, with 21 bases spanning the gap. CDR1 MGHDK and CDR2 SYGVNS come from the germline V gene. This CDR3 spans 18 amino acids. CDR3 DNA: TGTGCCAGCAGTGAATATGATCCCTCGACAGGAGGTTTTCAGCCCCAGCATTTT. Translating gives CASSEYDPSTGGFQPQHF.

The J gene is TRBJ2-7, the V gene TRBV6-6; TRBD1 agrees at 7 bases. From germline, CDR1 is MNHNY and CDR2 SVGAGI (reference sequence). The CDR3 length is 14 residues. The ends lost 7 bases at V and 1 base at J; junction bases unmatched: 7. The CDR3 is CASNRQGVSYEQYF. CDR3 nucleotides: TGTGCCAGCAACCGACAGGGTGTTTCCTACGAGCAGTACTTC.

This sequence joins TRBV7-2 and TRBJ2-7; D might be TRBD2 (5 bases). The V gene's germline CDR1 is SGHTA and CDR2 FQGNSA. This CDR3 comprises 11 residues. Deletions cut 5 bases from V and 7 bases from J, with 9 bases between. CDR3 region: CASSPWEEQYF. DNA for the CDR3: TGTGCCAGCAGCCCGTGGGAGGAGCAGTACTTC.

This chain uses TRBV19 with TRBJ1-2; unclear D gene. The CDR3 is made up of 11 amino acids. Germline CDR1 LNHDA, CDR2 SQIVND (reference sequence). V lost 6 bases and J lost 8, with 10 bases in between. The CDR3 here is CASSRPGGYTF. In nucleotides, the CDR3 is TGTGCCAGTAGCAGGCCGGGAGGCTACACCTTC.

This chain uses TRBV27 with TRBJ2-5, with a possible D match to TRBD1 (6 bases). This CDR3 is built from 16 residues. V was cut by 2 bases and J by 7 bases, with 20 bases left in between. Germline CDR1 is MNHEY and CDR2 is SMNVEV (reference sequence). This CDR3 is CASSLRPGDPRGTQYF. CDR3 DNA sequence: TGTGCCAGCAGTTTAAGGCCAGGGGACCCCAGGGGGACCCAGTACTTC.

The gene calls are TRBV9 and TRBJ1-1; D gene ambiguous. Trimming left V 0 bases short and J 0 bases short, with 9 bases between. The germline V gene has CDR1 SGDLS and CDR2 YYNGEE. There are 15 residues in the CDR3. The CDR3 DNA sequence: TGTGCCAGCAGCGTAGCCCCAGGCTTGAACACTGAAGCTTTCTTT. This translates into CASSVAPGLNTEAFF.

The rearrangement links TRBV27 to TRBJ2-7; a possible D gene is TRBD2 (5 bases). The V gene lost 6 bases and the J gene lost 2 bases, with 11 bases spanning the gap. Germline V gene data show CDR1 as MNHEY and CDR2 as SMNVEV (reference sequence). CDR3 length: 13 amino acids. Written as DNA, the CDR3 is TGTGCCAGCAGGTTTTCCGGGGCCTACGAGCAGTACTTC. It codes for CASRFSGAYEQYF.

V gene TRBV5-6 combines with J gene TRBJ2-5, with 10 bases matching TRBD2. This CDR3 contains 17 residues. Trimming cost V 2 bases and J 1 base; bases outside gene matches: 8. Germline V gene lookup returns CDR1 SGHDT and CDR2 YYEEEE. CDR3 in amino acids: CASSFSTSGEIQETQYF. The CDR3 coding sequence is TGTGCCAGCAGCTTTAGCACTAGCGGGGAAATCCAAGAGACCCAGTACTTC.

The V gene is TRBV30, the J gene TRBJ1-4, with 7 bases identical to TRBD1. CDR1 is GTSNPN, CDR2 SVGIG, per germline (reference sequence). The ends lost 4 bases at V and 7 bases at J; junction bases unmatched: 9. The CDR3 length is 14 residues. The CDR3 coding sequence is TGTGCCTGGACACAAGACAGGGATCGTGAAAAACTGTTTTTT. It translates to CAWTQDRDREKLFF.

The J gene is TRBJ1-1, the V gene TRBV12-2; whether TRBD1, the table's D call, matches the DNA was not checked. TRBV12-2 corresponds to a pseudogene. The CDR3 runs 18 residues. Written as DNA, the CDR3 is TGTGCAAGTCGCTTAGCTCCGGGGACAGGGGGCTTTAACACTGAAGCTTTCTTT. Protein product: CASRLAPGTGGFNTEAFF.

The CDR3 region is CASSLRRGVRDTQYF. CDR3 sequence (DNA): TGTGCCAGCAGCTTGAGGCGGGGGGTTCGGGATACGCAGTATTTT. The chain uses TRBV7-2 and TRBJ2-3; 8 bases are shared with TRBD2. J was trimmed by 6 bases and V by 3 bases; bases with no gene match: 8. The length of the CDR3 is 15 residues. CDR1 is SGHTA, CDR2 FQGNSA, per germline.

A few counts support this clone. The CDR3 protein is CASSVVAYIQGSSTDTQYF. The CDR3 DNA sequence: TGTGCCAGCAGCGTAGTGGCCTATATCCAGGGGAGTAGCACAGATACGCAGTATTTT. The chain is built from TRBV9 and TRBJ2-3; D might be TRBD1 (6 bases). CDR3 length: 19 amino acids. Germline assignment: CDR1 SGDLS and CDR2 YYNGEE. Trimming removed 0 bases at V and 0 bases at J, with 20 bases between. The full variable domain, in which reference TRBV9 and TRBJ2-3 provide the parts outside the CDR3, is DSGVTQTPKHLITATGQRVTLRCSPRSGDLSVYWYQQSLDQGLQFLIQYYNGEERAKGNILERFSAQQFPDLHSELNLSSLELGDSALYFCASSVVAYIQGSSTDTQYFGPGTRLTVL.

The rearrangement links TRBV7-2 to TRBJ1-5; possibly TRBD1 for D (5 bases). CDR1 is SGHTA, CDR2 FQGNSA, per germline. Trimming took 3 bases from V and 5 from J, leaving 8 bases between them. The CDR3 consists of 13 residues. The CDR3 DNA is TGTGCCAGCAGCTTCGACAGTTATCAGCCCCAGCATTTT. This gives the protein CASSFDSYQPQHF.

This sequence joins TRBV4-3 and TRBJ1-2, with TRBD1 matching over 8 bases. CDR1 is LGHNA, CDR2 YSLEER, per germline. The CDR3 is 15 amino acids. The trim removed 2 bases at V and 7 bases at J, leaving 9 bases unmatched. As DNA, the CDR3 is TGCGCCAGCAGCCAAAACCGTCCTACAGGGGGTGGCTACACCTTC. This codes for CASSQNRPTGGGYTF.

The rearrangement uses TRBV28 and TRBJ1-1; the match to TRBD1 covers 9 bases. The length of the CDR3 is 16 residues. V was clipped by 3 bases and J by 6 bases; unmatched bases: 11. Germline CDR1 reads MDHEN; CDR2 reads SYDVKM. CDR3 residues: CASSLSQGASDAEAFF. CDR3 nucleotides: TGTGCCAGCAGTTTGTCACAGGGGGCCTCGGACGCTGAAGCTTTCTTT.

The chain combines TRBV29-1 with TRBJ2-2; 10 bases map to TRBD1. V was clipped by 8 bases and J by 4 bases; unmatched bases: 4. This CDR3 contains 13 residues. Germline values: CDR1 SQVTM, CDR2 ANQGSEA. CDR3 amino acids: CSIRTGGTGELFF. CDR3 bases: TGCAGCATAAGGACAGGGGGCACCGGGGAGCTGTTTTTT.